This T cell receptor (beta chain) was documented in a study of cytomegalovirus exposure and HLA in healthy donors. Profiling relied on immunoSEQ multiplex PCR, and the TCRdb table lists in-frame clones only, not all of them. The table lists 110,000 or so clones, 86% of them singletons. Study-level points and caveats: Later, an analysis found that TCR clusters from the first cohort tended to co-occur in the 130 or so validation repertoires.

In germline, CDR1 is MGHRA, CDR2 YSYEKL. This CDR3 is 16 amino acids long. The V end lost 0 bases, the J end lost 3 bases, and 15 bases lay between the germline ends. In its sample, this clone was seen a few times. Its antigen remains unknown. Material for sequencing was PBMCs. V gene TRBV4-1 combines with J gene TRBJ2-7; D is uncertain. This clonotype originated in a woman younger than 35 in good health and CMV-seropositive. CDR3 coding DNA: TGCGCCAGCAGCCAAGAAGCGTCCCTAAACGACTACGAGCAGTACTTC. Amino acids: CASSQEASLNDYEQYF.